This TCR beta chain came from a study of T cell responses to AZD1222 COVID-19 vaccine. Study-wide points: All repertoire sampling was performed exclusively after the peak T cell response. At baseline, just a handful of AZD1222 recipients tested seropositive. Nearly half of the spike-specific TCRs reportedly recognize variant regions that carry no mutations. A mostly white British donor set with more females was recruited, and clonal diversity was possibly underestimated.

Assay used: immunoSEQ multiplex PCR; TCRdb lists only in-frame clones, some missing. The table shows some 150,000 clones, with 75% to 85% occurring only once. V dropped 4 bases and J dropped 0; count of bases not matched to a gene: 7. Germline V gives CDR1 SGHRS, CDR2 YFSETQ. The CDR3 runs 16 residues. As concerns this clone: Its antigen remains unknown.

The chain is built from TRBV5-1 and TRBJ1-3; 7 nucleotides agree with TRBD1. The input for sequencing was peripheral blood, taken 28 days after the second dose of the MenACWY control vaccine. This TCR came from an adult who received the MenACWY meningococcal vaccine as a control. CDR3 loop: CASSPTGPSSGNTIYF. The CDR3 nucleotides are TGCGCCAGCAGCCCGACAGGGCCCAGCTCTGGAAACACCATATATTTT. Full variable domain (rest looked up from reference TRBV5-1 and TRBJ1-3): KAGVTQTPRYLIKTRGQQVTLSCSPISGHRSVSWYQQTPGQGLQFLFEYFSETQRNKGNFPGRFSGRQFSNSRSEMNVSTLELGDSALYLCASSPTGPSSGNTIYFGEGSWLTVV.